This T cell receptor beta chain appears in the sequencing data of a study of T-cell reconstitution after alpha-beta-depleted transplantation in children. The study, taken as a whole, reports: Hyperexpanded clones declined; after one year, newly produced T cells mostly supplied diversity.

Unique molecular identifiers were incorporated during preparation of the TCRbeta library. Each CDR3 protein gets one entry after TCRdb re-called the PCR reads with MiXCR. The table has 280,000 or so distinct CDR3 sequences, about 9.9% seen once; the top ten hold 20% to 25%. This clonotype was seen many times. Its antigen is not known. The CDR3 consists of 14 residues. The germline gives CDR1 DFQATT, CDR2 SNEGSKA (reference sequence). V lost 4 bases and J lost 5, with 17 bases in between. V gene TRBV20-1 combines with J gene TRBJ1-1, with a weak D call TRBD1 (6 bases). This receptor was obtained from a male patient between 2 and 10 years old who had a stem cell transplant for chronic granulomatous disease, so the T cells may come from the graft donor. The sample here was peripheral blood, taken 180 days after TCRalphabeta/CD19-depleted stem cell transplant. Here the CDR3 DNA reads TGCAGTGCTATGGAGGGGGGGAGTAGAACTGAAGCTTTCTTT. It yields the protein CSAMEGGSRTEAFF.